This T cell receptor beta chain was recorded in a study of T cell responses to AZD1222 COVID-19 vaccine. The CDR3 is made up of 15 amino acids. With V trimmed by 4 bases and J by 5 bases, 7 bases remained unmatched. Germline V gene lookup returns CDR1 SGHAT and CDR2 FQDESV (reference sequence). TCRdb keeps only in-frame clones here, not all; method: immunoSEQ multiplex PCR. This sample carries roughly 99,000 clones, under 95% of them seen once, and the ten largest clones take around 20%. The origin of this receptor is an adult in good health. This specimen consisted of peripheral blood, obtained on day 0 of AZD1222 vaccination. V gene TRBV11-1 combines with J gene TRBJ2-2; 7 bases are a match to TRBD2. The DNA for the CDR3 is TGTGCCAGCAGCTCCACGAACGGGGGGACCGGGGAGCTGTTTTTT. Translated, it gives CASSSTNGGTGELFF.